One and the same sample provided the 22 T cell receptor beta chains below, sequenced in a study of cytomegalovirus exposure and HLA in healthy donors. The PCR was carried out with 60 Vbeta primers and 13 Jbeta primers. TCRdb's copy holds only in-frame clones and misses some; the assay was immunoSEQ multiplex PCR. The sample includes roughly 150,000 clones, roughly 79% of them seen just once. Material: PBMCs. The receptors originated from a woman in her thirties or forties in good health and CMV-seronegative.

CDR3 DNA: TGTGCCACCAGCAGAGATAGTTCGGTTTACAATGAGCAGTTCTTC. Protein: CATSRDSSVYNEQFF. This rearrangement joins TRBV15 to TRBJ2-1, with D unclear. The CDR3 has 15 amino acids. Trimming cost V 0 bases and J 4 bases, with 10 bases left between them. Germline lookup yields CDR1 LNHNV and CDR2 YYDKDF (reference sequence).

J is TRBJ2-7 and V is TRBV9; D is unresolved. V lost 5 bases to trimming and J lost 4 bases, with 25 bases between them. This CDR3 is built from 17 residues. CDR1 is SGDLS, CDR2 YYNGEE, per germline. The CDR3 region is CASSAADSLLTTYEQYF. In DNA form, the CDR3 reads TGTGCCAGCAGTGCAGCCGACTCACTCCTGACGACTTACGAGCAGTACTTC. The variable domain in full, with the rest retrieved from reference TRBV9 and TRBJ2-7, is DSGVTQTPKHLITATGQRVTLRCSPRSGDLSVYWYQQSLDQGLQFLIQYYNGEERAKGNILERFSAQQFPDLHSELNLSSLELGDSALYFCASSAADSLLTTYEQYFGPGTRLTVT.

The chain uses TRBV28 and TRBJ1-4; possible D gene TRBD1, 6 bases. V shed 6 bases and J shed 0 bases, with 11 bases lying between them. From germline, CDR1 is MDHEN and CDR2 SYDVKM. The CDR3 has 15 residues. Written as DNA, the CDR3 is TGTGCCAGCAGCACGGACAGTGCAACTAATGAAAAACTGTTTTTT. It codes for CASSTDSATNEKLFF.

This chain uses TRBV5-1 with TRBJ2-7; TRBD1 aligns across 12 bases. V shed 2 bases, J shed 5 bases, and the junction held 5 bases outside the gene matches. Germline V gene data show CDR1 as SGHRS and CDR2 as YFSETQ. The CDR3 covers 15 residues. This CDR3 is CASSLTGQGANEQYF. For the CDR3, the DNA is TGCGCCAGCAGCTTAACGGGACAGGGGGCAAACGAGCAGTACTTC.

CDR3 sequence reads: CARGITVGSGANVLTF. CDR3 DNA sequence: TGTGCCAGAGGGATCACTGTCGGCTCTGGGGCCAACGTCCTGACTTTC. The chain recombines TRBV30 with TRBJ2-6; tentatively, D is TRBD2 (5 bases). The V gene lost 8 bases and the J gene lost 0 bases, with 17 bases spanning the gap. This CDR3 is 16 amino acids long. Looked up from germline, CDR1 is GTSNPN and CDR2 is SVGIG (reference sequence).

As to this clone: The sample contains more than one DNA sequence encoding this CDR3. The chain links TRBV5-1 to TRBJ1-2; D may be TRBD1 (5 bases). Germline V gene data show CDR1 as SGHRS and CDR2 as YFSETQ. The CDR3 spans 14 residues. V was trimmed by 3 bases and J by 0 bases, leaving 9 bases between them. CDR3 region: CASSSQASNYGYTF. The CDR3 coding sequence is TGCGCCAGCAGCTCACAGGCCTCTAACTATGGCTACACCTTC. Filled out from reference TRBV5-1 and TRBJ1-2, the complete variable domain reads KAGVTQTPRYLIKTRGQQVTLSCSPISGHRSVSWYQQTPGQGLQFLFEYFSETQRNKGNFPGRFSGRQFSNSRSEMNVSTLELGDSALYLCASSSQASNYGYTFGSGTRLTVV.

The rearrangement links TRBV10-3 to TRBJ2-7; D not certain. The CDR3 spans 11 residues. V was trimmed by 4 bases and J by 4 bases, leaving 5 bases between them. Germline V gene lookup returns CDR1 ENHRY and CDR2 SYGVKD. DNA of the CDR3: TGTGCCATCAGTGTCGGGTACGAGCAGTACTTC. Its protein is CAISVGYEQYF.

The gene calls are TRBV6-1 and TRBJ1-4; a possible D gene is TRBD1 (5 bases). The CDR3 totals 15 residues. The germline V gene encodes CDR1 MNHNS and CDR2 SASEGT. V lost 1 base to trimming and J lost 8 bases, with 14 bases between them. This chain's CDR3 is CASSEEIQGGEKLFF. In DNA form, the CDR3 reads TGTGCCAGCAGTGAAGAGATCCAGGGCGGAGAAAAACTGTTTTTT.

About this clone: In the same sample, other DNA sequences code for this CDR3. The chain carries TRBV6-5 and TRBJ1-1; possible D gene TRBD1, 6 bases. CDR1 and CDR2 from the germline V gene are MNHEY and SVGAGI. The CDR3 is made up of 11 amino acids. Deletions cut 6 bases from V and 5 bases from J, with 7 bases between. The CDR3 here is CASRRGTEAFF. CDR3 coding DNA: TGTGCCAGCAGGAGGGGGACTGAAGCTTTCTTT.

This clone was found once. This chain uses TRBV7-8 with TRBJ1-5; 8 bases map to TRBD1. The CDR3 sequence is 14 residues long. CDR1 and CDR2 from the germline V gene are SGHVS and FQNEAQ. With V trimmed by 5 bases and J by 10 bases, 10 bases remained unmatched. The chain's CDR3 is CASSPDRGDLPQHF. The DNA for the CDR3 is TGTGCCAGCAGCCCCGACAGGGGAGATCTACCCCAGCATTTT. Together with reference TRBV7-8 and TRBJ1-5, the CDR3 gives the full variable domain: GAGVSQSPRYKVAKRGQDVALRCDPISGHVSLFWYQQALGQGPEFLTYFQNEAQLDKSGLPSDRFFAERPEGSVSTLKIQRTQQEDSAVYLCASSPDRGDLPQHFGDGTRLSIL.

V usage is TRBV29-1 and J usage is TRBJ1-3; no firm D call. V gave up 4 bases and J gave up 4 bases, with 11 bases separating them. CDR1 is SQVTM and CDR2 is ANQGSEA in the germline V gene. This CDR3 is built from 13 residues. This chain's CDR3 is CSVVGGPGNTIYF. CDR3 nucleotides: TGCAGCGTTGTCGGTGGGCCAGGAAACACCATATATTTT.

The chain recombines TRBV18 with TRBJ1-5, with TRBD1 matching 7 bases. There are 15 residues in the CDR3. V was clipped by 3 bases and J by 0 bases; unmatched bases: 2. Per the germline V gene, CDR1 is KGHSH and CDR2 is LQKENI. The CDR3 DNA sequence: TGTGCCAGCTCACCGGGGGACAGTAGCAATCAGCCCCAGCATTTT. Protein product: CASSPGDSSNQPQHF.

The chain has TRBV5-1 and TRBJ1-1; D is unresolved. The germline V gene encodes CDR1 SGHRS and CDR2 YFSETQ. The CDR3 contains 13 residues. The V gene lost 1 base and the J gene lost 6 bases, with 10 bases spanning the gap. This CDR3 is CASSLIPTAEAFF. CDR3 nucleotide sequence: TGCGCCAGCAGCTTGATACCCACGGCTGAAGCTTTCTTT.

V gene TRBV30 combines with J gene TRBJ1-6; a possible D gene is TRBD1 (6 bases). The CDR3 sequence is 13 residues long. Per germline, CDR1 GTSNPN and CDR2 SVGIG (reference sequence). V lost 3 bases and J 7 bases, leaving 10 bases between the germline ends. The CDR3 loop reads CAWRGHENSPLHF. CDR3 DNA: TGTGCCTGGAGGGGACACGAAAATTCACCCCTCCACTTT.

The J gene is TRBJ1-4, the V gene TRBV19; 8 bases agree with TRBD1. Trimming removed 3 bases from V and 8 bases from J; junction bases left unmatched: 2. This CDR3 has 13 amino acids. The germline gives CDR1 LNHDA, CDR2 SQIVND (reference sequence). CDR3 region: CASSIGDREKLFF. CDR3 nucleotides: TGTGCCAGTAGTATCGGGGACAGGGAAAAACTGTTTTTT. The entire variable domain, with the rest obtained from reference TRBV19 and TRBJ1-4, is as follows: DGGITQSPKYLFRKEGQNVTLSCEQNLNHDAMYWYRQDPGQGLRLIYYSQIVNDFQKGDIAEGYSVSREKKESFPLTVTSAQKNPTAFYLCASSIGDREKLFFGSGTQLSVL.

In this sample, this clone turned up a few times. This sequence joins TRBV30 and TRBJ2-7; 7 bases are a match to TRBD1. The CDR3 loop spans 13 amino acids. CDR1 is GTSNPN, CDR2 SVGIG, per germline (reference sequence). Trimming took 1 base from V and 3 from J; bases not matched to a gene: 3. The CDR3 region is CAWSEGAVYEQYF. DNA of the CDR3: TGTGCCTGGAGTGAGGGGGCAGTCTACGAGCAGTACTTC. Combining the CDR3 with reference TRBV30 and TRBJ2-7 gives the whole variable domain SQTIHQWPATLVQPVGSPLSLECTVEGTSNPNLYWYRQAAGRGLQLLFYSVGIGQISSEVPQNLSASRPQDRQFILSSKKLLLSDSGFYLCAWSEGAVYEQYFGPGTRLTVT.

V gene TRBV30 combines with J gene TRBJ2-7, with a weak D call TRBD2 (6 bases). CDR3 length: 13 amino acids. Germline assignment: CDR1 GTSNPN and CDR2 SVGIG (reference sequence). The V end was cut by 6 bases, the J end by 3 bases, with 15 bases between. The CDR3 loop is CACRGLTSYEQYF. The CDR3 DNA reads TGTGCCTGTCGGGGGTTGACAAGCTACGAGCAGTACTTC.

The genes are TRBV30 and TRBJ1-3, with 7 bases aligning to TRBD1. The CDR3 has 12 amino acids. The V segment lost 3 bases and the J segment 7 bases; nucleotides outside the gene matches: 3. The germline CDR1 and CDR2 sequences are GTSNPN and SVGIG (reference sequence). The CDR3 sequence is CAWRQGLNTIYF. The CDR3 bases are TGTGCCTGGAGACAGGGGTTGAACACCATATATTTT.

This clone has a single count. The rearrangement uses TRBV19 and TRBJ1-5; D perhaps matches TRBD1 (5 bases). The length of the CDR3 is 13 residues. Germline loops: CDR1 LNHDA, CDR2 SQIVND (reference sequence). Between the trimmed V and J ends, which lost 7 bases and 5 bases, there was a span of 12 bases. CDR3: CASTAQGDQPQHF. In nucleotides, the CDR3 is TGTGCCAGTACCGCCCAGGGTGATCAGCCCCAGCATTTT.

This clone has only a few counts. The chain recombines TRBV30 with TRBJ2-5; weak D call: TRBD2 (6 bases). With the DNA end fitting TRBJ2-7 better, the J assignment may be wrong. Germline loops: CDR1 GTSNPN, CDR2 SVGIG (reference sequence). CDR3 length: 15 residues. In nucleotides, the CDR3 is TGTGCCTGGAGTAACGAAGCGCTAGCGCGTTACGAGCAGTACTTC. Translating it yields CAWSNEALARYEQYF.

The chain links TRBV14 to TRBJ2-7, with 8 bases aligning to TRBD1. V lost 4 bases to trimming and J lost 0 bases; unmatched junction nucleotides: 5. Germline V gene data show CDR1 as SGHDN and CDR2 as FVKESK. The CDR3 consists of 15 residues. The CDR3 sequence is CASSPRDRSSYEQYF. In DNA, the CDR3 is TGTGCCAGCAGCCCCCGGGACAGGAGCTCCTACGAGCAGTACTTC.

The J gene is TRBJ1-2, the V gene TRBV6-1, with 7 bases lining up with TRBD1. This CDR3 is 14 amino acids long. Germline V lookup: CDR1 MNHNS, CDR2 SASEGT. After removal of 6 bases from V and 8 bases from J, the junction contained 12 bases not matched to a gene. The CDR3 coding sequence is TGTGCCAGCAGGAAGAGGGGGACAGCTTACGGCTACACCTTC. This encodes CASRKRGTAYGYTF.